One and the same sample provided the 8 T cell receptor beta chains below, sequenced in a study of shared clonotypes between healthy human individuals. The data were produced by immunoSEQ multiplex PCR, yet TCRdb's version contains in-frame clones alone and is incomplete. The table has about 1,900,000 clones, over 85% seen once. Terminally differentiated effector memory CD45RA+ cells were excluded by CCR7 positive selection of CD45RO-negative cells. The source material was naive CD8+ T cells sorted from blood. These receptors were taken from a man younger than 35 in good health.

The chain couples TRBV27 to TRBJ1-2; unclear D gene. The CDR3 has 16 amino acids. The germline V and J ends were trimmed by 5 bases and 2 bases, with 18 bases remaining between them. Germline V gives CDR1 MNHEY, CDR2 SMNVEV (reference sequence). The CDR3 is CASSPSSGILNYGYTF. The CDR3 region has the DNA TGTGCCAGCAGTCCCTCATCCGGGATTCTGAACTATGGCTACACCTTC.

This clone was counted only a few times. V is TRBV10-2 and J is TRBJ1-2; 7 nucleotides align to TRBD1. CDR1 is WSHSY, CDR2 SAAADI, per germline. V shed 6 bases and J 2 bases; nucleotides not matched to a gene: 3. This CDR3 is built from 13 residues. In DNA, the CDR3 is TGCGCCAGCAGCGGGGGACAGAACTATGGCTACACCTTC. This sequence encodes CASSGGQNYGYTF.

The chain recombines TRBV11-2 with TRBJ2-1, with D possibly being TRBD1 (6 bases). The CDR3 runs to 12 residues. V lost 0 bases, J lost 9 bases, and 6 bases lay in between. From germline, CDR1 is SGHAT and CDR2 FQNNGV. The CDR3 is CASSLEGGEQFF. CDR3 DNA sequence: TGTGCCAGCAGCTTAGAAGGGGGTGAGCAGTTCTTC.

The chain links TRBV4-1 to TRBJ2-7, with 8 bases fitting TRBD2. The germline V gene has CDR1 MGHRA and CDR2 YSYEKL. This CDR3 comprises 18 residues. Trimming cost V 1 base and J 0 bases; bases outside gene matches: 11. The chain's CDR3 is CASSQAPTLAGLSYEQYF. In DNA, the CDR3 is TGCGCCAGCAGCCAAGCTCCTACCCTAGCGGGCCTCTCCTACGAGCAGTACTTC.

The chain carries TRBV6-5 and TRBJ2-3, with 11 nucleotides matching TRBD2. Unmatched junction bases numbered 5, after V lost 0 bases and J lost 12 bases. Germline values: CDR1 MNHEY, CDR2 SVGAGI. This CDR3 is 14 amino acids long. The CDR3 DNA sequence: TGTGCCAGCAGTTACTCGACTAGCGGGAAAGCTCAGTATTTT. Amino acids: CASSYSTSGKAQYF.

The CDR3 bases are TGTGCTAGTGGTTTGGCCAGGGATACTGAAGCTTTCTTT. Amino acids: CASGLARDTEAFF. The chain combines TRBV12-5 with TRBJ1-1; weak D call: TRBD1 (5 bases). The V end was cut by 1 base, the J end by 5 bases, with 8 bases between. The CDR3 contains 13 residues. Looked up from germline, CDR1 is LGHNT and CDR2 is FRNRAP.

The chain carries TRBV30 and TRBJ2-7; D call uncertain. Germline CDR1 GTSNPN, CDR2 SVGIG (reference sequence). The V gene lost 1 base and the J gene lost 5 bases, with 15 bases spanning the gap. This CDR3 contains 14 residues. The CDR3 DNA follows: TGTGCCTGGAGTGCTTCAGGAGCCCGTGACGAGCAGTACTTC. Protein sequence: CAWSASGARDEQYF.

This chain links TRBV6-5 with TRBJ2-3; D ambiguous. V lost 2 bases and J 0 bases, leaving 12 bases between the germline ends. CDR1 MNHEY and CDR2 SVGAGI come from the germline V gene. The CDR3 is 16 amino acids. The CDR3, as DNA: TGTGCCAGCAGTTACCATAGTTTAGGAAGCACAGATACGCAGTATTTT. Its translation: CASSYHSLGSTDTQYF.